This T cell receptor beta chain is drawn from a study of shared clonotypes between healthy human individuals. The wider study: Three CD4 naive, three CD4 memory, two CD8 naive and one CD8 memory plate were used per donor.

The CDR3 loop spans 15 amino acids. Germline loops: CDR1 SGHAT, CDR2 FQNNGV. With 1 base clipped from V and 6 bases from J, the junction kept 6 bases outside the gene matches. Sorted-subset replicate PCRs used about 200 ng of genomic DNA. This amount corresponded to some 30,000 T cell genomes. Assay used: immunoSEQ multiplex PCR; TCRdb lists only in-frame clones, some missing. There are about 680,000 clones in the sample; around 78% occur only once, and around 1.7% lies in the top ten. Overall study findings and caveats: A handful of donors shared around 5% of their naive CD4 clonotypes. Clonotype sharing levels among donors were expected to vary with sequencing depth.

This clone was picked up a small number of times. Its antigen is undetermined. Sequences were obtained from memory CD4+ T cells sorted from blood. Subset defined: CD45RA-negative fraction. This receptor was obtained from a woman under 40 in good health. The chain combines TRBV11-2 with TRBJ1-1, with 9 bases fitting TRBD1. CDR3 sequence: CASSLAGGQGAEAFF. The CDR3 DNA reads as TGTGCCAGCAGCTTAGCTGGGGGACAGGGCGCTGAAGCTTTCTTT.